These 26 T cell receptor beta chains originate from one sample sequenced in a study of cytomegalovirus exposure and HLA in healthy donors. PCR amplification relied on 60 Vbeta primers (plus 13 Jbeta primers). Produced via immunoSEQ multiplex PCR; TCRdb's table is partial and in-frame only. The profile shows 65,000 to 90,000 clones, roughly four fifths of them singletons. Sequenced: PBMCs. These receptors originate from a man in his late teens or twenties in good health and CMV-seronegative.

V is TRBV9 and J is TRBJ1-2; no definite D call. The V and J ends lost 4 bases and 2 bases respectively, with 15 bases between them. CDR3 size: 15 residues. The germline V gene encodes CDR1 SGDLS and CDR2 YYNGEE. CDR3 nucleotides: TGTGCCAGCAGCAAAGAGGCCACGGGGAACTATGGCTACACCTTC. Its translation is CASSKEATGNYGYTF.

V gene TRBV7-3 combines with J gene TRBJ2-1; D might be TRBD2 (5 bases). The CDR3 covers 13 residues. Trimming shortened V by 2 bases and J by 7 bases, and 9 bases separated the two germline ends. Germline assignment: CDR1 SGHTA and CDR2 FQGTGA. The CDR3 nucleotides read TGTGCCAGCAGCTTACCCGGGGTTAATGAGCAGTTCTTC. Translating it yields CASSLPGVNEQFF.

The genes are TRBV28 and TRBJ1-1; 7 bases are shared with TRBD1. Trimming at V came to 3 bases and at J to 11 bases, leaving 9 bases not matched to a gene. There are 13 residues in the CDR3. Germline CDR1 MDHEN, CDR2 SYDVKM. The CDR3 protein is CASSFSTGVLAFF. In DNA form, the CDR3 reads TGTGCCAGCAGTTTTAGTACAGGGGTTCTGGCTTTCTTT.

This chain links TRBV10-3 with TRBJ1-5; D perhaps matches TRBD1 (6 bases). V gave up 2 bases and J gave up 1 base, with 9 bases separating them. The CDR3 loop spans 15 amino acids. CDR1 and CDR2 (germline): ENHRY, SYGVKD. The CDR3 here is CAISEADRSNQPQHF. CDR3 sequence (DNA): TGTGCCATCAGTGAGGCCGACAGGAGCAATCAGCCCCAGCATTTT.

The chain uses TRBV7-2 and TRBJ1-5; unclear D gene. This CDR3 is built from 14 residues. V was trimmed by 8 bases and J by 5 bases, leaving 16 bases between them. Germline lookup yields CDR1 SGHTA and CDR2 FQGNSA. The DNA of the CDR3 is TGTGCCAGCGCCCGACACAGTCCCGATCAGCCCCAGCATTTT. Protein: CASARHSPDQPQHF.

V and J are TRBV14 and TRBJ2-7; D possibly corresponds to TRBD2 (5 bases). This CDR3 is built from 15 residues. Trimming took 1 base from V and 0 from J, leaving 10 bases between them. Germline V gene lookup returns CDR1 SGHDN and CDR2 FVKESK. CDR3 in DNA: TGTGCCAGCAGCCAAGCTAGCTGGGCCTCCTACGAGCAGTACTTC. Translating it yields CASSQASWASYEQYF.

The chain recombines TRBV4-3 with TRBJ2-2, with unresolved D. Germline CDR1 LGHNA, CDR2 YSLEER. Trimming stripped 3 bases from V and 5 bases from J, with 7 bases between. This CDR3 is 13 amino acids long. CDR3 amino acids: CASSHAVTGELFF. Here the CDR3 DNA reads TGCGCCAGCAGCCACGCAGTTACCGGGGAGCTGTTTTTT.

This clone was picked up one time. Compared with germline, one end of the junction differs, possibly owing to a read error. V usage is TRBV15 and J usage is TRBJ2-4; D may be TRBD2 (5 bases). The germline CDR1 and CDR2 sequences are LNHNV and YYDKDF (reference sequence). The CDR3 extends over 16 amino acids. CDR3 residues: CATSGLRDLAKNIQCF. The CDR3, as DNA: TGTGCCACCAGCGGACTGAGGGATTTAGCCAAAAACATTCAGTGCTTC. Combining the CDR3 with reference TRBV15 and TRBJ2-4 gives the whole variable domain DAMVIQNPRYQVTQFGKPVTLSCSQTLNHNVMYWYQQKSSQAPKLLFHYYDKDFNNEADTPDNFQSRRPNTSFCFLDIRSPGLGDTAMYLCATSGLRDLAKNIQCFGAGTRLSVL.

The J gene is TRBJ2-7, the V gene TRBV5-1; D possibly corresponds to TRBD1 (5 bases). This CDR3 comprises 16 residues. CDR1 and CDR2 (germline): SGHRS, YFSETQ. V was pared by 0 bases and J by 1 base, with 14 bases between. The CDR3 DNA reads TGCGCCAGCAGCTTGGGACAGACCACCTTATCCTACGAGCAGTACTTC. Protein product: CASSLGQTTLSYEQYF. The variable domain in full, completed from reference TRBV5-1 and TRBJ2-7, reads KAGVTQTPRYLIKTRGQQVTLSCSPISGHRSVSWYQQTPGQGLQFLFEYFSETQRNKGNFPGRFSGRQFSNSRSEMNVSTLELGDSALYLCASSLGQTTLSYEQYFGPGTRLTVT.

This chain links TRBV2 with TRBJ2-2; no reliable D call. The CDR3 consists of 13 residues. Germline values: CDR1 SNHLY, CDR2 FYNNEI. The ends were cut back, 6 bases at V and 1 base at J, with 6 bases in the middle. CDR3 protein: CASRSENTGELFF. The CDR3 nucleotides read TGTGCCAGCAGGTCAGAGAACACCGGGGAGCTGTTTTTT.

The genes are TRBV5-1 and TRBJ1-2, with 8 positions matching TRBD1. V dropped 5 bases and J dropped 4; count of bases not matched to a gene: 10. Germline V gives CDR1 SGHRS, CDR2 YFSETQ. The CDR3 covers 15 residues. The CDR3 bases are TGCGCCAGCAGTTATGGACAGGGTATGGGCTATGGCTACACCTTC. It yields the protein CASSYGQGMGYGYTF.

The chain recombines TRBV6-1 with TRBJ1-4; TRBD1 is a possible D gene (5 bases). V was clipped by 9 bases and J by 2 bases, with 10 bases between them. Germline CDR1 MNHNS, CDR2 SASEGT. CDR3 length: 13 amino acids. Here the CDR3 DNA reads TGTGCCAGTTCGCCAGGGACTAATGAAAAACTGTTTTTT. It specifies CASSPGTNEKLFF.

The chain employs TRBV7-8 and TRBJ1-6; D is possibly TRBD1 (5 bases). Germline V gene lookup returns CDR1 SGHVS and CDR2 FQNEAQ. The CDR3 has 15 amino acids. Trimming left V 3 bases short and J 10 bases short, with 16 bases between. The CDR3: CASSFPRVGRSPLHF. DNA of the CDR3: TGTGCCAGCAGCTTCCCCAGGGTCGGTCGCTCACCCCTCCACTTT.

This chain connects TRBV9 to TRBJ2-1; maybe TRBD1 (6 bases). Between the trimmed V and J ends, which lost 0 bases and 1 base, there was a span of 11 bases. The germline gives CDR1 SGDLS, CDR2 YYNGEE. The CDR3 length is 16 residues. The DNA for the CDR3 is TGTGCCAGCAGCGTAGACTTAACAGGGTCCTACAATGAGCAGTTCTTC. It translates to CASSVDLTGSYNEQFF.

CDR3 DNA sequence: TGTGCCAGCAGCTCCGATTCGGGGATGAAGACCCAGTACTTC. Its translation: CASSSDSGMKTQYF. This chain uses TRBV11-2 with TRBJ2-5, with D perhaps TRBD2 (5 bases). Trimming left V 4 bases short and J 6 bases short, with 15 bases between. Per germline, CDR1 SGHAT and CDR2 FQNNGV. The CDR3 is 14 residues long.

The J gene is TRBJ1-2, the V gene TRBV29-1, with D possibly matching TRBD1 (6 bases). V dropped 5 bases and J dropped 4 bases, with 11 bases sitting between them. CDR1 is SQVTM and CDR2 is ANQGSEA in the germline V gene. CDR3 length: 12 residues. CDR3 nucleotides: TGCAGCGTTACCCGGGACACCTATGGCTACACCTTC. Translated: CSVTRDTYGYTF. Filled out from reference TRBV29-1 and TRBJ1-2, the complete variable domain reads SAVISQKPSRDICQRGTSLTIQCQVDSQVTMMFWYRQQPGQSLTLIATANQGSEATYESGFVIDKFPISRPNLTFSTLTVSNMSPEDSSIYLCSVTRDTYGYTFGSGTRLTVV.

This clone was found a few times. The chain is built from TRBV11-2 and TRBJ2-5; 10 bases map to TRBD2. Germline V gene lookup returns CDR1 SGHAT and CDR2 FQNNGV. This CDR3 is 18 amino acids long. The V segment lost 5 bases and the J segment 5 bases; nucleotides outside the gene matches: 17. CDR3 sequence (DNA): TGTGCCAGCAGCCCGGCCATGACCAGCGGGGGGGCGGGGGAGACCCAGTACTTC. Translation gives CASSPAMTSGGAGETQYF.

V is TRBV19 and J is TRBJ2-7; possibly TRBD1 for D (7 bases). The CDR3 spans 15 residues. The V and J ends lost 5 bases and 1 base respectively, with 15 bases between them. Germline loops: CDR1 LNHDA, CDR2 SQIVND (reference sequence). CDR3 loop: CASSGGPTGSYEQYF. CDR3 nucleotides: TGTGCCAGTAGTGGAGGGCCGACAGGGTCCTACGAGCAGTACTTC.

The V gene is TRBV6-6, the J gene TRBJ2-7; D may be TRBD2 (5 bases). Trimming pared 2 bases from V and 4 bases from J, leaving 12 bases between. The CDR3 totals 14 residues. Germline CDR1 reads MNHNY; CDR2 reads SVGAGI (reference sequence). The CDR3 bases are TGTGCCAGCAGTTACCGTCCCCGGGATTACGAGCAGTACTTC. Residues: CASSYRPRDYEQYF.

The chain uses TRBV2 and TRBJ1-2; TRBD1 aligns across 7 bases. Germline V gene sequence: CDR1 SNHLY, CDR2 FYNNEI. The V gene end was trimmed by 6 bases and the J gene end by 7 bases; junction bases not matched to a gene: 14. The CDR3 contains 15 residues. CDR3 region: CASSLQGQGYRGYTF. Here the CDR3 DNA reads TGTGCCAGCAGCTTACAGGGGCAAGGCTATCGTGGCTACACCTTC.

The chain combines TRBV29-1 with TRBJ2-7; D uncertain. The CDR3 covers 11 residues. The germline gives CDR1 SQVTM, CDR2 ANQGSEA. The V end was cut by 6 bases, the J end by 2 bases, with 8 bases between. Here the CDR3 reads CSVRAAYEQYF. CDR3 bases: TGCAGCGTGAGAGCCGCCTACGAGCAGTACTTC.

This chain connects TRBV2 to TRBJ2-1; TRBD2 agrees at 7 bases. There are 15 residues in the CDR3. V dropped 3 bases and J dropped 6; count of bases not matched to a gene: 8. Germline lookup yields CDR1 SNHLY and CDR2 FYNNEI. Here the CDR3 reads CASSDESGDFNEQFF. DNA for the CDR3: TGTGCCAGCAGTGACGAGAGCGGGGACTTCAATGAGCAGTTCTTC.

As to this clone: The sample carries other DNA sequences with the same CDR3. The chain couples TRBV4-2 to TRBJ1-3; the D gene is possibly TRBD1 (5 bases). CDR3 length: 19 amino acids. The germline gives CDR1 LGHNA, CDR2 YNFKEQ. V was pared by 2 bases and J by 0 bases, with 20 bases between. The CDR3 is CASSQTEGAVGSSGNTIYF. The CDR3 DNA follows: TGTGCCAGCAGCCAAACAGAAGGGGCAGTGGGTTCCTCTGGAAACACCATATATTTT.

The CDR3 DNA sequence: TGTGCCAGCAGTCCCTCGACAGGGATCGACGAGCAGTACTTC. Amino acid sequence: CASSPSTGIDEQYF. The chain combines TRBV28 with TRBJ2-7, with 7 bases aligning to TRBD1. This CDR3 region has 14 residues. With 5 bases clipped from V and 5 bases from J, the junction kept 9 bases outside the gene matches. Per germline, CDR1 MDHEN and CDR2 SYDVKM.

This clone was observed a few times. The chain combines TRBV7-6 with TRBJ2-5, with D possibly matching TRBD2 (7 bases). The CDR3 runs 15 residues. CDR1 and CDR2 from the germline V gene are SGHVS and FNYEAQ. V shed 1 base and J shed 4 bases, with 13 bases lying between them. DNA for the CDR3: TGTGCCAGCAGCTTAGGAGGGGGAGGGATAGAGACCCAGTACTTC. Protein sequence: CASSLGGGGIETQYF.

This chain uses TRBV28 with TRBJ1-5, with 12 bases fitting TRBD1. The CDR3 covers 17 residues. With 5 bases clipped from V and 0 bases from J, the junction kept 5 bases outside the gene matches. Germline lookup yields CDR1 MDHEN and CDR2 SYDVKM. The CDR3 nucleotides read TGTGCCAGCAGTCTCGGGACAGGGGGCCATAGCAATCAGCCCCAGCATTTT. Its translation is CASSLGTGGHSNQPQHF. Based on the CDR3 plus reference TRBV28 and TRBJ1-5, the full variable domain is DVKVTQSSRYLVKRTGEKVFLECVQDMDHENMFWYRQDPGLGLRLIYFSYDVKMKEKGDIPEGYSVSREKKERFSLILESASTNQTSMYLCASSLGTGGHSNQPQHFGDGTRLSIL.